The 16 T cell receptor beta chains given below trace back to one sample, sequenced in a study of T cells after posttransplantation cyclophosphamide. Using immunoSEQ multiplex PCR, the repertoire was profiled, and TCRdb retains in-frame clones only, with some absent. The table has a few thousand clones, 85% to 95% seen once. The source material was naive CD4+ T cells sorted from PBMCs. These receptors were collected from a man between 45 and 60 years old.

This chain links TRBV21-1 with TRBJ2-4; the listed D gene, TRBD2, was not tested against the DNA. TRBV21-1 is designated a pseudogene. This CDR3 is built from 15 residues. In nucleotides, the CDR3 is TGTGCCAGCAGCGGGGGGGAGCGTCCCAAAAACATTCAGTACTTC. This encodes CASSGGERPKNIQYF.

V usage is TRBV5-1 and J usage is TRBJ1-5, with D maybe TRBD1 (5 bases). The CDR3 has 16 residues. With 2 bases removed from V and 6 bases from J, the gap between germline ends came to 18 bases. Looked up from germline, CDR1 is SGHRS and CDR2 is YFSETQ. CDR3 amino acids: CASSLGEGEGTQPQHF. In DNA form, the CDR3 reads TGCGCCAGCAGCTTAGGGGAGGGAGAAGGAACTCAGCCCCAGCATTTT.

V is TRBV7-2 and J is TRBJ2-1, with 7 bases identical to TRBD2. This CDR3 spans 16 amino acids. V shed 1 base and J 2 bases; nucleotides not matched to a gene: 5. Per the germline V gene, CDR1 is SGHTA and CDR2 is FQGNSA. CDR3 DNA sequence: TGTGCCAGCAGCTTAGGGCTAGCGGCAGCCTACAATGAGCAGTTCTTC. Its protein is CASSLGLAAAYNEQFF.

This rearrangement joins TRBV6-5 to TRBJ1-2, with no clear D. Germline CDR1 and CDR2: MNHEY and SVGAGI. This CDR3 comprises 15 residues. Trimming pared 0 bases from V and 5 bases from J, leaving 13 bases between. The CDR3, as DNA: TGTGCCAGCAGTTACTCGTTGGGTCGGGGTTATGGCTACACCTTC. Translating it yields CASSYSLGRGYGYTF.

The chain has TRBV7-3 and TRBJ2-6; tentative D call: TRBD1 (6 bases). The CDR3 is 15 residues long. The ends were cut back, 4 bases at V and 2 bases at J, with 9 bases in the middle. Per germline, CDR1 SGHTA and CDR2 FQGTGA. The DNA of the CDR3 is TGTGCCAGCAGCTCTAACAGGGCTGGGGCCAACGTCCTGACTTTC. Protein product: CASSSNRAGANVLTF.

The rearrangement uses TRBV4-1 and TRBJ2-1; D might be TRBD2 (6 bases). CDR3 length: 18 residues. Per germline, CDR1 MGHRA and CDR2 YSYEKL. The V gene lost 0 bases and the J gene lost 0 bases, with 15 bases spanning the gap. In DNA, the CDR3 is TGCGCCAGCAGCCAAGAGTCGCGCGTGGAGGGCTCCTACAATGAGCAGTTCTTC. As protein: CASSQESRVEGSYNEQFF.

This sequence joins TRBV20-1 and TRBJ1-1; no definite D call. This CDR3 spans 11 amino acids. Per the germline V gene, CDR1 is DFQATT and CDR2 is SNEGSKA (reference sequence). Trimming pared 1 base from V and 7 bases from J, leaving 7 bases between. The CDR3 loop is CSARGQFEAFF. The DNA for the CDR3 is TGCAGTGCTAGAGGGCAGTTTGAAGCTTTCTTT.

This sequence joins TRBV7-8 and TRBJ2-7, with D unresolved. The germline V gene encodes CDR1 SGHVS and CDR2 FQNEAQ. The CDR3 spans 12 residues. V was trimmed by 1 base and J by 3 bases, leaving 4 bases between them. This chain's CDR3 is CASSLGSYEQYF. The CDR3 DNA follows: TGTGCCAGCAGCTTAGGGAGCTACGAGCAGTACTTC.

The chain couples TRBV7-2 to TRBJ1-5, with D hard to call. The germline V and J ends were trimmed by 4 bases and 4 bases, with 8 bases remaining between them. In germline, CDR1 is SGHTA, CDR2 FQGNSA. The CDR3 sequence is 13 residues long. Here the CDR3 DNA reads TGTGCCAGCAGCTCCGGGAATAATCAGCCCCAGCATTTT. Amino acids: CASSSGNNQPQHF.

The J gene is TRBJ2-1, the V gene TRBV4-3, with 7 bases fitting TRBD1. J lost 4 bases, V lost 0 bases, and 3 bases had no gene match. Germline V lookup: CDR1 LGHNA, CDR2 YSLEER. The CDR3 extends over 15 amino acids. The CDR3 region is CASSQEGQAYNEQFF. The CDR3 DNA is TGCGCCAGCAGCCAAGAAGGACAGGCGTACAATGAGCAGTTCTTC.

V gene TRBV10-3 combines with J gene TRBJ2-1, with 9 bases matching TRBD2. The CDR3 spans 15 residues. Germline CDR1 ENHRY, CDR2 SYGVKD. V shed 11 bases and J 3 bases; nucleotides not matched to a gene: 11. DNA of the CDR3: TGTGCCGCCGCCCCCGGGACTAGCATCTACAATGAGCAGTTCTTC. Its translation is CAAAPGTSIYNEQFF.

The chain carries TRBV15 and TRBJ2-1, with 7 bases that match TRBD2. The CDR3 loop spans 15 amino acids. Germline trimming cut 3 bases from V and 7 bases from J; bases unmatched to any gene: 9. In germline, CDR1 is LNHNV, CDR2 YYDKDF (reference sequence). The CDR3 region is CATSRWRGRENEQFF. For the CDR3, the DNA is TGTGCCACCAGCAGGTGGCGAGGGAGGGAGAATGAGCAGTTCTTC.

The chain joins TRBV5-1 to TRBJ2-3; TRBD2 aligns across 7 bases. The germline gives CDR1 SGHRS, CDR2 YFSETQ. The CDR3 has 15 residues. The J segment lost 3 bases and the V segment lost 5 bases, leaving 9 bases of the junction unmatched. The CDR3 spells CASRQDSGGTDTQYF. As DNA, the CDR3 is TGCGCCAGCAGACAAGATTCGGGGGGAACAGATACGCAGTATTTT.

The chain links TRBV30 to TRBJ2-1; D might be TRBD2 (6 bases). The germline CDR1 and CDR2 sequences are GTSNPN and SVGIG (reference sequence). The CDR3 consists of 11 residues. V dropped 3 bases and J dropped 13 bases, with 13 bases sitting between them. CDR3 sequence: CAWSSPDYQFF. CDR3 coding DNA: TGTGCCTGGAGCTCTCCGGACTACCAGTTCTTC.

The V gene is TRBV6-5, the J gene TRBJ2-3, with 9 bases matching TRBD1. The length of the CDR3 is 15 residues. V lost 6 bases and J lost 1; bases outside the gene matches: 5. Germline CDR1 MNHEY, CDR2 SVGAGI. CDR3 DNA sequence: TGTGCCAGCAGACTACAGGGGGCGGGCACAGATACGCAGTATTTT. It yields the protein CASRLQGAGTDTQYF.

The chain employs TRBV5-5 and TRBJ2-1; the match to TRBD1 covers 7 bases. The ends lost 0 bases at V and 3 bases at J; junction bases unmatched: 6. Germline assignment: CDR1 SGHKS and CDR2 YYEKEE (reference sequence). The CDR3 is 16 residues long. CDR3 sequence: CASSLVPTGNYNEQFF. The CDR3 nucleotides are TGTGCCAGCAGCTTGGTTCCGACAGGGAACTACAATGAGCAGTTCTTC. Based on the CDR3 plus reference TRBV5-5 and TRBJ2-1, the full variable domain is DAGVTQSPTHLIKTRGQQVTLRCSPISGHKSVSWYQQVLGQGPQFIFQYYEKEERGRGNFPDRFSARQFPNYSSELNVNALLLGDSALYLCASSLVPTGNYNEQFFGPGTRLTVL.